Presented here are 9 T cell receptor beta chains from one specimen sequenced in a study of cytomegalovirus exposure and HLA in healthy donors (dated by TCRdb to between 2016 and 2019). Library preparation was by the immunoSEQ multiplex PCR assay. TCRdb took this table from immuneACCESS and kept in-frame rearrangements with V and J called. Such tables lack part of the clones; where checked against another copy, unresolved V genes explain under half of the gap, and the rest is unexplained. The sample data list about 130,000 clones, and about nine tenths of these were observed just once. The ten top clones hold about 2% of the sample. Sequencing used PBMCs. The receptors shown here come from a woman aged 18 to 35 in good health and CMV-seronegative.

This clone came up once. The V and J genes are TRBV28 and TRBJ2-1; D perhaps matches TRBD2 (6 bases). Trimming removed 3 bases at V and 2 bases at J, with 11 bases between. This CDR3 comprises 15 residues. The germline V gene encodes CDR1 MDHEN and CDR2 SYDVKM. The CDR3 loop is CASSLEGVPYNEQFF. In nucleotides, the CDR3 is TGTGCCAGCAGTTTGGAGGGAGTCCCCTACAATGAGCAGTTCTTC.

This sequence joins TRBV7-9 and TRBJ2-1; 12 bases map to TRBD2. V lost 5 bases and J lost 4; bases outside the gene matches: 6. The V gene's germline CDR1 is SEHNR and CDR2 FQNEAQ (reference sequence). The length of the CDR3 is 16 residues. CDR3 amino acids: CASSHRTSGTYNEQFF. The CDR3 DNA sequence: TGTGCCAGCAGCCATCGGACTAGCGGGACTTACAATGAGCAGTTCTTC.

The chain uses TRBV13 and TRBJ1-1; D is unclear. Trimming took off 6 bases at V and 4 bases at J, with 15 bases between the two ends. This CDR3 comprises 14 residues. Germline-derived CDR1 and CDR2 are PRHDT and FYEKMQ (reference sequence). CDR3 region: CASRRAYLRTEAFF. For the CDR3, the DNA is TGTGCCAGCAGGAGGGCGTATCTGCGCACTGAAGCTTTCTTT.

For the CDR3, the DNA is TGTGCCAGCAGCTTTAGAGGGTTACCCTACGAGCAGTACTTC. Translation gives CASSFRGLPYEQYF. This chain joins TRBV11-3 and TRBJ2-7, with D possibly being TRBD2 (5 bases). Germline assignment: CDR1 SGHNT and CDR2 YENEEA. Trimming shortened V by 3 bases and J by 2 bases, and 11 bases separated the two germline ends. This CDR3 is 14 amino acids long.

The chain carries TRBV4-1 and TRBJ1-1, with D unresolved. This CDR3 contains 11 residues. V gave up 2 bases and J gave up 8 bases, with 6 bases separating them. Germline CDR1 and CDR2: MGHRA and YSYEKL. The CDR3 protein is CASSQSEEAFF. In DNA, the CDR3 is TGCGCCAGCAGCCAATCGGAGGAAGCTTTCTTT.

The rearrangement joins TRBV19 to TRBJ1-2; D uncertain. Germline lookup yields CDR1 LNHDA and CDR2 SQIVND (reference sequence). The germline V and J ends were trimmed by 8 bases and 0 bases, with 13 bases remaining between them. The CDR3 has 14 amino acids. The CDR3 protein is CASRYGSSNYGYTF. The CDR3 coding sequence is TGTGCCAGTCGGTACGGGTCCTCTAACTATGGCTACACCTTC.

This chain connects TRBV6-5 to TRBJ1-5, with TRBD1 as a possible D gene (6 bases). The CDR3 has 14 amino acids. Germline CDR1 reads MNHEY; CDR2 reads SVGAGI. V lost 6 bases and J lost 6, with 15 bases in between. The CDR3, as DNA: TGTGCCAGCAGCAAGGGGGGGAAGGGTCAGCCCCAGCATTTT. It is translated as CASSKGGKGQPQHF.

This clone was detected once. V gene TRBV6-5 combines with J gene TRBJ1-2, with D unclear. Trimming removed 3 bases at V and 4 bases at J, with 18 bases between. The CDR3 has 16 amino acids. From germline, CDR1 is MNHEY and CDR2 SVGAGI. CDR3 in DNA: TGTGCCAGCAGTTATGGGGATGTGGCGGGCGGCTATGGCTACACCTTC. Its translation: CASSYGDVAGGYGYTF.

The V gene is TRBV5-8, the J gene TRBJ1-4; 10 bases map to TRBD1. With V trimmed by 8 bases and J by 5 bases, 9 bases remained unmatched. Germline CDR1 reads SGHTS; CDR2 reads YDEGEE. The CDR3 length is 15 residues. CDR3 coding DNA: TGTGCCAGTCAGCGATTGGACAGGGGGAATGAAAAACTGTTTTTT. Its translation is CASQRLDRGNEKLFF.